The rows below give T cell receptor beta chains drawn from one sample of a study of cytomegalovirus exposure and HLA in healthy donors. TCRdb's copy holds only in-frame clones and misses some; the assay was immunoSEQ multiplex PCR. The sample records under 200,000 clones, about two thirds being singletons. Specimen: PBMCs. These receptor sequences come from a woman aged 25 to 45 in good health and CMV-seronegative. Both conserved end residues are part of each CDR3. D genes are given only for firm matches. Size is omitted from some rows. Given values are once, few, many or a class for expanded clones.

abundance | d_gene | j_gene | v_gene | CDR3aa | CDR3nt
NA | TRBD1 | TRBJ2-7 | TRBV5-1 | CASSWGDRVPGNYEQYF | TGCGCCAGCAGCTGGGGGGACAGGGTCCCGGGGAACTACGAGCAGTACTTC
NA | NA | TRBJ2-7 | TRBV10-3 | CAISGTFSYEQYF | TGTGCCATCAGCGGGACTTTCTCCTACGAGCAGTACTTC
NA | TRBD1 | TRBJ1-1 | TRBV10-3 | CAISARQGAEAFF | TGTGCCATCAGTGCTAGGCAGGGGGCGGAAGCTTTCTTT
NA | NA | TRBJ1-4 | TRBV7-8 | CASSLNRGADEKLFF | TGTGCCAGCAGCCTAAACCGGGGGGCGGATGAAAAACTGTTTTTT
NA | TRBD1 | TRBJ2-2 | TRBV5-4 | CASSPRDSYTGELFF | TGTGCCAGCAGCCCACGGGACAGCTACACCGGGGAGCTGTTTTTT
NA | NA | TRBJ2-3 | TRBV4-3 | CASSLGGGVADTQYF | TGCGCCAGCAGCCTGGGAGGAGGGGTCGCAGATACGCAGTATTTT
few | TRBD1 | TRBJ2-7 | TRBV7-9 | CASSRGTGDYEQYF | TGTGCCAGCAGCCGCGGGACAGGGGATTACGAGCAGTACTTC
once | NA | TRBJ2-1 | TRBV7-2 | CASIVDSGSSYNEQFF | TGTGCCAGCATCGTTGATAGCGGAAGCTCCTACAATGAGCAGTTCTTC
NA | NA | TRBJ1-4 | TRBV9 | CASSPGARDEKLFF | TGTGCCAGCAGCCCAGGGGCCCGGGATGAAAAACTGTTTTTT
NA | NA | TRBJ2-7 | TRBV19 | CASSIVVAGEQYF | TGTGCCAGTAGTATCGTCGTGGCAGGCGAGCAGTACTTC
few | TRBD1 | TRBJ1-1 | TRBV4-1 | CASNLQGANTEAFF | TGCGCCAGCAATTTACAGGGGGCGAATACTGAAGCTTTCTTT
NA | NA | TRBJ2-5 | TRBV5-6 | CASSVGVKTQYF | TGTGCCAGCAGCGTCGGAGTGAAGACCCAGTACTTC
few | TRBD2 | TRBJ2-1 | TRBV18 | CASSSTSGNEQFF | TGTGCCAGCTCTTCAACTAGCGGTAATGAGCAGTTCTTC
NA | TRBD2 | TRBJ2-3 | TRBV28 | CASSFTGGSTDTQYF | TGTGCCAGCAGTTTTACGGGGGGTAGCACAGATACGCAGTATTTT
few | TRBD2 | TRBJ2-1 | TRBV9 | CASSVAGRGEQFF | TGTGCCAGCAGCGTAGCTGGGAGGGGTGAGCAGTTCTTC
few | NA | TRBJ2-1 | TRBV18 | CASSPLIPKFSSYNEQFF | TGTGCCAGCTCACCATTAATTCCTAAGTTTAGCTCCTACAATGAGCAGTTCTTC
NA | NA | TRBJ2-1 | TRBV2 | CASSEARTSFRDEQFF | TGTGCCAGCAGTGAAGCTCGAACTAGCTTCAGGGATGAGCAGTTCTTC
NA | NA | TRBJ2-7 | TRBV20-1 | CSAQTGYEQYF | TGCAGTGCACAAACAGGTTACGAGCAGTACTTC
NA | TRBD2 | TRBJ2-7 | TRBV7-9 | CASSQGPAGDEQYF | TGTGCCAGCAGCCAGGGACCAGCGGGAGACGAGCAGTACTTC
NA | NA | TRBJ1-3 | TRBV9 | CASSVGGSSGNTIYF | TGTGCCAGCAGCGTAGGCGGCAGCTCTGGAAACACCATATATTTT
few | NA | TRBJ2-2 | TRBV28 | CASSFSGWREAGELFF | TGTGCCAGCAGTTTCTCTGGGTGGAGGGAGGCCGGGGAGCTGTTTTTT
NA | NA | TRBJ2-7 | TRBV5-5 | CASSLEGGSYEQYF | TGTGCCAGCAGCCTTGAGGGAGGTTCCTACGAGCAGTACTTC
few | NA | TRBJ2-6 | TRBV6-5 | CASSLDYSGANVLTF | TGTGCCAGCAGTCTGGACTACTCTGGGGCCAACGTCCTGACTTTC
NA | TRBD2 | TRBJ2-2 | TRBV28 | CASKSGGSARTGELFF | TGTGCCAGCAAAAGCGGGGGGTCGGCGCGCACCGGGGAGCTGTTTTTT
NA | NA | TRBJ2-1 | TRBV4-1 | CASSQLRGRDYNEQFF | TGCGCCAGCAGCCAATTGAGAGGCAGGGACTACAATGAGCAGTTCTTC
few | NA | TRBJ2-5 | TRBV28 | CASRRDLRETQYF | TGTGCCAGCCGGAGGGACTTGAGAGAGACCCAGTACTTC
NA | TRBD2 | TRBJ2-5 | TRBV27 | CASSLGTGGPETQYF | TGTGCCAGCAGTTTAGGTACGGGAGGGCCCGAGACCCAGTACTTC
NA | NA | TRBJ1-5 | TRBV30 | CAWSIQGGFQPQHF | TGTGCCTGGAGTATACAGGGTGGGTTTCAGCCCCAGCATTTT
NA | NA | TRBJ2-4 | TRBV21-1 | CASSGQLAGDVFFMAKNIQYF | TGTGCCAGCAGCGGGCAACTAGCGGGAGACGTTTTTTTTATGGCCAAAAACATTCAGTACTTC
few | TRBD2 | TRBJ2-1 | TRBV4-3 | CASSQDSGGLLNEQFF | TGCGCCAGCAGCCAAGACTCGGGAGGGCTGCTCAATGAGCAGTTCTTC
few | TRBD1 | TRBJ2-7 | TRBV5-1 | CASRKGASYEQYF | TGCGCCAGCAGAAAGGGGGCGTCGTACGAGCAGTACTTC
NA | NA | TRBJ1-5 | TRBV18 | CASSPSENQPQHF | TGTGCCAGCTCACCCTCGGAGAATCAGCCCCAGCATTTT
NA | TRBD1 | TRBJ1-2 | TRBV11-2 | CASSLTGFSYGYTF | TGTGCCAGCAGCTTGACAGGGTTTAGCTATGGCTACACCTTC
few | TRBD1 | TRBJ2-1 | TRBV5-1 | CASSLEGTGGYDEQFF | TGCGCCAGCAGCTTGGAAGGGACAGGGGGTTACGATGAGCAGTTCTTC
NA | NA | TRBJ2-4 | TRBV19 | CASSILQSPVLAKNIQYF | TGTGCCAGTAGTATCCTACAGTCCCCTGTGCTAGCCAAAAACATTCAGTACTTC